Below, 15 T cell receptor beta chains from the same sample are listed, as sequenced in a study of neurological immune-mediated disorders. TCRdb ran MiXCR on the 5' RACE reads and lists one entry per CDR3 protein. Found here are tens of thousands of distinct CDR3 sequences, 10% of them singletons; the top ten hold 6.6%. The specimen sequenced was PBMCs. These receptor sequences come from a woman in her twenties or thirties with HTLV-1-associated myelopathy (HAM/TSP).

This clonotype occurred many times. This sequence joins TRBV10-3 and TRBJ2-6; D ambiguous. The CDR3 contains 13 residues. The germline V and J ends were trimmed by 4 bases and 5 bases, with 6 bases remaining between them. Germline V gives CDR1 ENHRY, CDR2 SYGVKD. DNA of the CDR3: TGTGCCATCAGTGCCTTGAGGGCCAACGTCCTGACTTTC. It translates to CAISALRANVLTF.

This clonotype appeared many times. V and J are TRBV20-1 and TRBJ2-1, with D perhaps TRBD2 (5 bases). This CDR3 is built from 16 residues. The germline gives CDR1 DFQATT, CDR2 SNEGSKA (reference sequence). Trimming stripped 3 bases from V and 4 bases from J, with 19 bases between. The CDR3 loop reads CSASNLAGGRYNEQFF. The CDR3 DNA sequence: TGCAGTGCTAGTAATCTGGCGGGCGGGCGGTACAATGAGCAGTTCTTC.

This clonotype was observed at least ten times. The chain has TRBV5-1 and TRBJ2-2, with TRBD1 identical over 8 bases. Germline V gives CDR1 SGHRS, CDR2 YFSETQ. This CDR3 comprises 16 residues. V trimming: 0 bases; J trimming: 1 base; junction bases outside the gene matches: 2. The CDR3 nucleotides read TGCGCCAGCAGCTTGGCCGGGACAGGGAACACCGGGGAGCTGTTTTTT. The encoded protein is CASSLAGTGNTGELFF.

This clonotype was found many times. The chain recombines TRBV7-8 with TRBJ2-1, with 10 bases aligning to TRBD2. The V gene end was trimmed by 5 bases and the J gene end by 8 bases; junction bases not matched to a gene: 12. The CDR3 extends over 16 amino acids. Per the germline V gene, CDR1 is SGHVS and CDR2 is FQNEAQ. The CDR3 loop reads CASSRAGGLFEDEQFF. The CDR3 nucleotides read TGTGCCAGCAGCAGAGCGGGGGGGCTCTTCGAGGATGAGCAGTTCTTC.

This clonotype was seen repeatedly, ten times or more. The chain combines TRBV6-4 with TRBJ2-3, with D possibly matching TRBD2 (6 bases). This CDR3 contains 15 residues. Germline assignment: CDR1 MRHNA and CDR2 SNTAGT. Trimming removed 0 bases at V and 1 base at J, with 8 bases between. The CDR3, as DNA: TGTGCCAGCAGTGACTCAGGCGGGGGCACAGATACGCAGTATTTT. Protein product: CASSDSGGGTDTQYF.

The chain carries TRBV20-1 and TRBJ1-1; D not resolved. Germline lookup yields CDR1 DFQATT and CDR2 SNEGSKA (reference sequence). Deletions cut 0 bases from V and 0 bases from J, with 11 bases between. The CDR3 spans 15 residues. As DNA, the CDR3 is TGCAGTGCTAGAGATCTGGCATCCCTGAACACTGAAGCTTTCTTT. Its protein is CSARDLASLNTEAFF.

This clonotype has at least ten counts. This chain links TRBV5-1 with TRBJ1-1, with D perhaps TRBD1 (6 bases). Trimming removed 4 bases from V and 8 bases from J, with 18 bases in between. Germline V gene lookup returns CDR1 SGHRS and CDR2 YFSETQ. This CDR3 is built from 14 residues. CDR3 region: CASSVAGTTDEAFF. In DNA form, the CDR3 reads TGCGCCAGCAGCGTGGCGGGGACAACCGACGAAGCTTTCTTT.

This clonotype occurred many times. This chain links TRBV29-1 with TRBJ2-1; D possibly corresponds to TRBD2 (6 bases). Per germline, CDR1 SQVTM and CDR2 ANQGSEA. V was cut by 4 bases and J by 5 bases, with 12 bases left in between. This CDR3 contains 13 residues. This CDR3 reads CSVVRDLNNEQFF. In DNA form, the CDR3 reads TGCAGCGTTGTTCGGGACTTGAACAATGAGCAGTTCTTC.

This clonotype has at least ten counts. The CDR3 here is CSITGGGRSDTQYF. The CDR3 DNA follows: TGCAGTATCACGGGCGGGGGGAGGTCAGATACGCAGTATTTT. The rearrangement uses TRBV20-1 and TRBJ2-3, with 8 nucleotides matching TRBD2. Losses at the gene ends were 8 bases for V and 4 bases for J; bases not matched to a gene: 11. Per germline, CDR1 DFQATT and CDR2 SNEGSKA (reference sequence). The CDR3 runs 14 residues.

This rearrangement joins TRBV27 to TRBJ1-2; no firm D call. The CDR3 is made up of 13 amino acids. Germline lookup yields CDR1 MNHEY and CDR2 SMNVEV (reference sequence). The V end was cut by 1 base, the J end by 1 base, with 4 bases between. The CDR3 region is CASSLFNNYGYTF. CDR3 nucleotide sequence: TGTGCCAGCAGTTTATTCAATAACTATGGCTACACCTTC.

This clonotype was seen repeatedly, ten times or more. J is TRBJ1-1 and V is TRBV20-1, with a weak D call TRBD1 (6 bases). V was cut by 5 bases and J by 0 bases, with 22 bases left in between. This CDR3 comprises 17 residues. The germline V gene encodes CDR1 DFQATT and CDR2 SNEGSKA (reference sequence). The CDR3 region is CSAFTRYLRGMNTEAFF. CDR3 nucleotides: TGCAGTGCTTTCACCAGGTACCTTAGGGGGATGAACACTGAAGCTTTCTTT.

In its sample, this clonotype was seen many times. The rearrangement links TRBV20-1 to TRBJ1-2, with D maybe TRBD1 (6 bases). Trimming pared 0 bases from V and 5 bases from J, leaving 13 bases between. CDR1 and CDR2 (germline): DFQATT, SNEGSKA (reference sequence). CDR3 length: 14 amino acids. The CDR3 coding sequence is TGCAGTGCTAGAGATCCCAACAGGGCTTATGGCTACACCTTC. It is translated as CSARDPNRAYGYTF.

This clonotype occurred many times. The chain has TRBV20-1 and TRBJ2-1, with a possible D match to TRBD1 (6 bases). The V and J ends lost 3 bases and 3 bases respectively, with 12 bases between them. The CDR3 length is 14 residues. CDR1 and CDR2 (germline): DFQATT, SNEGSKA (reference sequence). For the CDR3, the DNA is TGCAGTGCTAGTAGCAGGGGAAGCTACAATGAGCAGTTCTTC. Its translation is CSASSRGSYNEQFF.

At least ten counts were recorded for this clonotype. This chain connects TRBV20-1 to TRBJ2-3, with 9 positions matching TRBD2. V lost 6 bases, J lost 2 bases, and 6 bases stayed unmatched. Germline assignment: CDR1 DFQATT and CDR2 SNEGSKA (reference sequence). This CDR3 spans 14 amino acids. DNA for the CDR3: TGCAGTGCAGATCCGGGACTAGCCACAGATACGCAGTATTTT. Encoded protein: CSADPGLATDTQYF.

This clonotype was recorded many times. V gene TRBV5-1 combines with J gene TRBJ1-3; D not certain. This CDR3 contains 14 residues. Deletions cut 0 bases from V and 0 bases from J, with 4 bases between. Germline CDR1 SGHRS, CDR2 YFSETQ. The CDR3 DNA reads TGCGCCAGCAGCTTGGCCGGCTCTGGAAACACCATATATTTT. Translated, it gives CASSLAGSGNTIYF.